What follows are 5 T cell receptor beta chains derived from one specimen sequenced in a study of post-analysis software for immune sequencing data. Study outcomes and limitations: Patients had higher frequencies than controls of roughly five TRBV segments, including TRBV5-6, TRBV5-1 and TRBV20-1.

These receptors' targets are unknown. Unique molecular identifiers had been added to the TCR beta cDNA libraries. Each CDR3 protein is one row after TCRdb ran MiXCR on the PCR reads. The table records 750,000 to 950,000 distinct CDR3 sequences, roughly 50% of them present only once. Sequenced input: blood. All receptors come from a girl between 10 and 17 years old with multiple sclerosis.

This clonotype was counted only a few times. CDR3 sequence (DNA): TGTGCCAGCAGCTTACCTGGGGGAGGTAGCTACGAGCAGTACTTC. It yields the protein CASSLPGGGSYEQYF. V gene TRBV7-2 combines with J gene TRBJ2-5; a weak D match, TRBD2 (6 bases). Judging by the DNA end, TRBJ2-7 fits better; the J call may be wrong. The CDR3 is 15 residues long. Germline V CDR1 and CDR2: SGHTA, FQGNSA.

This clonotype was seen a few times. The rearrangement uses TRBV29-1 and TRBJ1-2; D might be TRBD1 (5 bases). This CDR3 region has 15 residues. Germline V gives CDR1 SQVTM, CDR2 ANQGSEA. The V and J ends lost 4 bases and 3 bases respectively, with 18 bases between them. The CDR3 is CSVGLGAGFDYGYTF. CDR3 sequence (DNA): TGCAGCGTTGGTTTGGGCGCAGGGTTTGACTATGGCTACACCTTC.

This clonotype has a handful of counts. The chain combines TRBV20-1 with TRBJ2-3, with D possibly being TRBD2 (6 bases). Germline V CDR1 and CDR2: DFQATT, SNEGSKA (reference sequence). V was shortened by 1 base and J by 6 bases, with 20 bases between the two germline ends. The CDR3 has 16 amino acids. CDR3 residues: CSARGGPGVSRDTQYF. As DNA, the CDR3 is TGCAGTGCTAGAGGTGGTCCGGGGGTGAGTAGGGATACGCAGTATTTT.

There are a few counts of this clonotype. The V gene is TRBV12-3 or TRBV12-4, the J gene TRBJ2-7; 11 positions match TRBD1. The V gene end was trimmed by 3 bases and the J gene end by 3 bases; junction bases not matched to a gene: 4. The CDR3 runs 15 residues. Here the CDR3 reads CASSFGQGAGYEQYF. In DNA form, the CDR3 reads TGTGCCAGCAGTTTCGGACAGGGGGCGGGCTACGAGCAGTACTTC.

This clonotype has more than one count but fewer than ten. The chain is built from TRBV20-1 and TRBJ2-7, with D unclear. Germline-derived CDR1 and CDR2 are DFQATT and SNEGSKA (reference sequence). The V end was cut by 5 bases, the J end by 0 bases, with 2 bases between. This CDR3 contains 10 residues. In nucleotides, the CDR3 is TGCAGTGCTCACTCCTACGAGCAGTACTTC. It translates to CSAHSYEQYF.